This T cell receptor beta chain is from a study of cytomegalovirus exposure and HLA in healthy donors. Study-level points and caveats: In a later analysis, HLA-associated beta chains showed higher expansion and lower generation probabilities than comparable chains. Most likely, a cluster of highly shared sequence variants arose as a sequencing artifact.

With regard to this clone: Its specificity is not known.

The study ran its PCR with 60 Vbeta and 13 Jbeta primers. Per the authors' pipeline: Unique TCR beta chains totaled some 78 million in a later count, with some 10 million of them shared. TCRdb's copy holds only in-frame clones and misses some; the assay was immunoSEQ multiplex PCR. For V, J and clone size, that table is used; D and trimming come from the DNA. The sample lists some 160,000 clones, over 75% occurring once. The junction had 9 bases not matched to a gene; V was cut back by 6 bases and J by 8 bases. Germline V gene data show CDR1 as MDHEN and CDR2 as SYDVKM. This CDR3 comprises 14 residues. Whereas donors were nominally healthy upon sampling, unrecorded immune exposures were probable.

What was sequenced was PBMCs. The chain recombines TRBV28 with TRBJ1-2; the match to TRBD1 covers 10 bases. This TCR came from a woman in her fifties or sixties in good health and CMV-seronegative. DNA of the CDR3: TGTGCCAGCAGGGGGGACAGGGGAGACGGCGGCTACACCTTC. Amino acids: CASRGDRGDGGYTF.